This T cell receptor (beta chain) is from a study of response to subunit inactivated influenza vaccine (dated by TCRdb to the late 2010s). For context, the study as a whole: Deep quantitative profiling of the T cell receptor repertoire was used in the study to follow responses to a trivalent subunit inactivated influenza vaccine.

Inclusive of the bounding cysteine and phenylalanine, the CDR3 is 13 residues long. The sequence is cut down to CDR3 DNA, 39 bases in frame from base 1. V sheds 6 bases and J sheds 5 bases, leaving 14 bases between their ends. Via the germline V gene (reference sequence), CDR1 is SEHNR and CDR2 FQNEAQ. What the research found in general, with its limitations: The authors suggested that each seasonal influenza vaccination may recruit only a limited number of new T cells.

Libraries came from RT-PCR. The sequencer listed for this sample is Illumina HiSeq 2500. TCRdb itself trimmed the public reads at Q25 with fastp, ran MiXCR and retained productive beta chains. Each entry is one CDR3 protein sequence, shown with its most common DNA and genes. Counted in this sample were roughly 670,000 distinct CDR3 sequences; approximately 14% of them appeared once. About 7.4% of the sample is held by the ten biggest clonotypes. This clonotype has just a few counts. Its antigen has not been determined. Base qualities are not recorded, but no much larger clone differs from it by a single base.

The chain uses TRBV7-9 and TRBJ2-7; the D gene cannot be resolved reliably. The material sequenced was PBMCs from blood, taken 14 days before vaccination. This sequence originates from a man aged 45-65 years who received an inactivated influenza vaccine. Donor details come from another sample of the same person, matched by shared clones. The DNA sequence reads TGTGCCAGCAGAAAGACAAGTATCGACGAGCAGTACTTC. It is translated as CASRKTSIDEQYF.